The 9 T cell receptor beta chains listed next were all sequenced from one sample in a study of blood T cell repertoires in COVID-19. Generated by immunoSEQ multiplex PCR, the TCRdb table keeps only in-frame clones and is missing some. The data contain 200,000 to 250,000 clones, around 90% of them singletons. The sample was peripheral blood. The receptors were sampled from a man aged 25-45 years with COVID-19, enrolled during active disease.

This chain connects TRBV3-1 (or the pseudogene TRBV3-2) to TRBJ1-2, with D possibly being TRBD1 (5 bases). The CDR3 extends over 13 amino acids. CDR1 is LGHDT, CDR2 YNNKEL, per germline (reference sequence). V lost 0 bases and J lost 7, with 9 bases in between. CDR3 coding DNA: TGTGCCAGCAGCCAAGAAGGAGGGACTGGCTACACCTTC. As protein: CASSQEGGTGYTF.

The chain employs TRBV19 and TRBJ2-1, with 7 nucleotides matching TRBD2. This CDR3 comprises 15 residues. From germline, CDR1 is LNHDA and CDR2 SQIVND (reference sequence). The ends lost 8 bases at V and 5 bases at J; junction bases unmatched: 12. The CDR3 DNA reads TGTGCCAGTGGAATTACCGGGACTACTAACAATGAGCAGTTCTTC. As protein: CASGITGTTNNEQFF.

A single count supports this clone. The chain is built from TRBV19 and TRBJ1-5, with D tentatively TRBD1 (5 bases). This CDR3 is 13 amino acids long. V was cut by 2 bases and J by 6 bases, with 8 bases left in between. Germline V CDR1 and CDR2: LNHDA, SQIVND (reference sequence). The CDR3 protein is CASSIQGSQPQHF. For the CDR3, the DNA is TGTGCCAGTAGTATACAGGGCTCTCAGCCCCAGCATTTT. Combining the CDR3 with reference TRBV19 and TRBJ1-5 gives the whole variable domain DGGITQSPKYLFRKEGQNVTLSCEQNLNHDAMYWYRQDPGQGLRLIYYSQIVNDFQKGDIAEGYSVSREKKESFPLTVTSAQKNPTAFYLCASSIQGSQPQHFGDGTRLSIL.

In the case of this clone: The same CDR3 arises from other DNA sequences in this sample as well. The chain joins TRBV18 to TRBJ2-2; D perhaps matches TRBD1 (5 bases). The CDR3 runs to 14 residues. V gave up 3 bases and J gave up 1 base, with 6 bases separating them. Germline CDR1 and CDR2: KGHSH and LQKENI. The CDR3 region has the DNA TGTGCCAGCTCACCGGGGCAGAACACCGGGGAGCTGTTTTTT. Encoded protein: CASSPGQNTGELFF.

The table lists this clone with many counts. The chain employs TRBV19 and TRBJ1-2; 8 bases are a match to TRBD1. This CDR3 region has 14 residues. Unmatched junction bases numbered 4, after V lost 4 bases and J lost 3 bases. Germline V gives CDR1 LNHDA, CDR2 SQIVND (reference sequence). CDR3 amino acids: CASSTQGAYYGYTF. The CDR3 bases are TGTGCCAGTAGTACCCAGGGGGCGTACTATGGCTACACCTTC. Together with reference TRBV19 and TRBJ1-2, the CDR3 gives the full variable domain: DGGITQSPKYLFRKEGQNVTLSCEQNLNHDAMYWYRQDPGQGLRLIYYSQIVNDFQKGDIAEGYSVSREKKESFPLTVTSAQKNPTAFYLCASSTQGAYYGYTFGSGTRLTVV.

The gene calls are TRBV2 and TRBJ2-7, with a tentative D call TRBD2 (6 bases). Germline assignment: CDR1 SNHLY and CDR2 FYNNEI. The V end was cut by 3 bases, the J end by 7 bases, with 16 bases between. The CDR3 runs 14 residues. This CDR3 is CASSDFQGLGEQYF. In nucleotides, the CDR3 is TGTGCCAGCAGTGACTTCCAGGGACTTGGGGAGCAGTACTTC.

The J gene is TRBJ1-1, the V gene TRBV5-1; D is possibly TRBD1 (5 bases). V lost 0 bases and J 4 bases, leaving 13 bases between the germline ends. The CDR3 extends over 15 amino acids. Germline lookup yields CDR1 SGHRS and CDR2 YFSETQ. This CDR3 reads CASSLGWTRGTEAFF. CDR3 DNA sequence: TGCGCCAGCAGCTTGGGATGGACAAGGGGCACTGAAGCTTTCTTT.

J is TRBJ1-1 and V is TRBV2; 11 bases fit TRBD1. This CDR3 spans 15 amino acids. Germline CDR1 is SNHLY and CDR2 is FYNNEI. V dropped 6 bases and J dropped 4; count of bases not matched to a gene: 7. The CDR3 sequence: CASSAAGTGGTEAFF. The CDR3 DNA sequence: TGTGCCAGCAGCGCGGCCGGGACAGGGGGCACTGAAGCTTTCTTT. The full variable domain, in which reference TRBV2 and TRBJ1-1 provide the parts outside the CDR3, is EPEVTQTPSHQVTQMGQEVILRCVPISNHLYFYWYRQILGQKVEFLVSFYNNEISEKSEIFDDQFSVERPDGSNFTLKIRSTKLEDSAMYFCASSAAGTGGTEAFFGQGTRLTVV.

CDR3 nucleotide sequence: TGTGCCAGCAGTGTCCGGGGAGGCCGAGGAGACGAGCAGTACTTC. This gives the protein CASSVRGGRGDEQYF. The V call is TRBV27, the J call TRBJ2-7, with TRBD2 as a possible D gene (6 bases). The CDR3 extends over 15 amino acids. Germline lookup yields CDR1 MNHEY and CDR2 SMNVEV (reference sequence). Trimming pared 5 bases from V and 5 bases from J, leaving 19 bases between.